This is a list of T cell receptor beta chains from one sample in a study of CD8+ T cells in alopecia areata. Using immunoSEQ multiplex PCR, the repertoire was profiled, and TCRdb retains in-frame clones only, with some absent. The sample shows under 200,000 clones, roughly 60% of them seen only once. The sequencing here drew on CD4+ T cells sorted from blood, taken at week 24, from a patient treated with tofacitinib. The receptors derive from a human donor with alopecia areata. The CDR3 runs from the conserved cysteine through the conserved F or W. A D gene is named only where the DNA matches it firmly. Size values are once, few and many counts, or a class for expanded clones, and some rows have none.

clone_size	d_call	v_call	j_call	cdr3_nt	cdr3_aa
NA	TRBD2	TRBV7-8	TRBJ2-2	TGTGCCAGCAGCGCTCTCGGCGGGGGGGTCCAGCTGTTTTTT	CASSALGGGVQLFF
NA	NA	TRBV6-5	TRBJ2-7	TGTGCCAGCAGTACCGTAGGGGGTGAGCAGTACTTC	CASSTVGGEQYF
NA	TRBD1	TRBV5-1	TRBJ2-7	TGCGCCAGCAGCGGAGGACAGGGGCCCTACGAGCAGTACTTC	CASSGGQGPYEQYF
NA	NA	TRBV2	TRBJ1-5	TGTGCCAGCAGCGGCAGGGGTGCAAGTCAGCCCCAGCATTTT	CASSGRGASQPQHF
NA	NA	TRBV29-1	TRBJ1-1	TGCAGCGTCGACAAGGGGTTGGAGAACACTGAAGCTTTCTTT	CSVDKGLENTEAFF
NA	TRBD1	TRBV7-8	TRBJ2-2	TGTGCCAGCAGTCTAGTTGGGACAGGGACCGGGGAGCTGTTTTTT	CASSLVGTGTGELFF
NA	NA	TRBV29-1	TRBJ1-1	TGCAGCGTTTGGGGTTCGAACACTGAAGCTTTCTTT	CSVWGSNTEAFF
few	TRBD1	TRBV30	TRBJ1-1	TGTGCCTGGAGTTTTAGGGACAGGGGGAACACTGAAGCTTTCTTT	CAWSFRDRGNTEAFF
few	NA	TRBV27	TRBJ2-1	TGTGCCAGCAGCTCTTGGGGCGACTACAATGAGCAGTTCTTC	CASSSWGDYNEQFF
once	TRBD1	TRBV6-5	TRBJ1-1	TGTGCCAGCAGTGGAAGGGGGACAGGGAGGACTGAAGCTTTCTTT	CASSGRGTGRTEAFF
NA	TRBD2	TRBV6-1	TRBJ2-7	TGTGCCAGCAGTGAGGGGGCCGGGACTAGATACAAGCAGTACTTC	CASSEGAGTRYKQYF
once	NA	TRBV2	TRBJ1-1	TGTGCCAGCAGTGAAGGGGGGTGGACTGAAGCTTTCTTT	CASSEGGWTEAFF
few	NA	TRBV5-1	TRBJ2-3	TGCGCCAGCAGCTTAATGGAAGGCACAGATACGCAGTATTTT	CASSLMEGTDTQYF
NA	NA	TRBV5-1	TRBJ2-2	TGCGCCAGCAGCTTGGAAGGTCGTCCCGGGGAGCTGTTTTTT	CASSLEGRPGELFF
NA	TRBD1	TRBV7-9	TRBJ2-3	TGTGCCAGCAGCGAGGGACAGGCCACAGATACGCAGTATTTT	CASSEGQATDTQYF
NA	NA	TRBV9	TRBJ1-1	TGTGCCAGCAGCGTAGAAACGACAGTCTACACTGAAGCTTTCTTT	CASSVETTVYTEAFF
once	NA	TRBV10-3	TRBJ2-3	TGTGCCATCAGAGACTCCAGCACAGATACGCAGTATTTC	CAIRDSSTDTQYF
NA	NA	TRBV9	TRBJ1-1	TGTGCCAGCAGCGTAGATCCGAGGAACACTGAAGCTTTCTTT	CASSVDPRNTEAFF
NA	NA	TRBV6-1	TRBJ2-6	TGTGCCAGCAGTGAGCCATACAACTCTGGGGCCAACGTCCTGACTTTC	CASSEPYNSGANVLTF
NA	NA	TRBV5-1	TRBJ2-5	TGCGCCAGCAGTCCAGGACGGAGGGAGACCCAGTACTTC	CASSPGRRETQYF
few	NA	TRBV9	TRBJ2-1	TGTGCCAGCAGCGTAGAACCATATAGCAATGAGCAGTTCTTC	CASSVEPYSNEQFF
NA	TRBD1	TRBV6-1	TRBJ1-2	TGTGCCAGCAACTTAGGGGGCGGCTACACCTTC	CASNLGGGYTF
NA	TRBD2	TRBV7-7	TRBJ2-1	TGTGCTAGCAGCAAGGGACTAGCGTCAGCCAGTGAGCAGTTCTTC	CASSKGLASASEQFF
once	NA	TRBV30	TRBJ2-3	TGTGCCTGGAGCACCAGGGTTATCACAGATACGCAGTATTTT	CAWSTRVITDTQYF
NA	TRBD1	TRBV4-1	TRBJ2-5	TGCGCCAGCAGCCAGACAGGGTGGGGATACCAAGAGACCCAGTACTTC	CASSQTGWGYQETQYF